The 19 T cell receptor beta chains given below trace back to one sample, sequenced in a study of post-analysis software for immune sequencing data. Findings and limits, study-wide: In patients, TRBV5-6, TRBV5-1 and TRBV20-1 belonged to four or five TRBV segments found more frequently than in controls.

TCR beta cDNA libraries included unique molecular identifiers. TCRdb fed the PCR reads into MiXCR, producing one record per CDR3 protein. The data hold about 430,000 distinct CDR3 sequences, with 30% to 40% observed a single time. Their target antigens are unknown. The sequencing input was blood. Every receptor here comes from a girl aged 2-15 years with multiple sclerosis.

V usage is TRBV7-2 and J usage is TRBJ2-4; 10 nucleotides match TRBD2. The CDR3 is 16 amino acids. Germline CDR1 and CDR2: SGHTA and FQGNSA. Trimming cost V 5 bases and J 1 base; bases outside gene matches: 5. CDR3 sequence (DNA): TGTGCCAGCAGCCTGTCAGCGGGAGGGGCCAAAAACATTCAGTACTTC. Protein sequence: CASSLSAGGAKNIQYF.

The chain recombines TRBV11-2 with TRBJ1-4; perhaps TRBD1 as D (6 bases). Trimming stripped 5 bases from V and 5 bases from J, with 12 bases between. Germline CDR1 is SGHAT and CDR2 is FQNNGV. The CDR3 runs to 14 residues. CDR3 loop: CASSLGQPNEKLFF. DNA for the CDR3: TGTGCCAGCAGCCTCGGACAGCCCAATGAAAAACTGTTTTTT.

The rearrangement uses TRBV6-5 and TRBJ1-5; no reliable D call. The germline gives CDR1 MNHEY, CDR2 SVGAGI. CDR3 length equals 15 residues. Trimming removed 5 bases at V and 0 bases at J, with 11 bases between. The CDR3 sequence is CASSHGADSNQPQHF. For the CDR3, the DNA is TGTGCCAGCAGTCACGGCGCTGATAGCAATCAGCCCCAGCATTTT.

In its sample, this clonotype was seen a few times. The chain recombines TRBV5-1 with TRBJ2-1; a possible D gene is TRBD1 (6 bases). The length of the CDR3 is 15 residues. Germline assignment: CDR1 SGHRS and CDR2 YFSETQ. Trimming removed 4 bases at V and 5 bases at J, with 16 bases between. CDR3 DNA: TGCGCCAGCAGCCCCACCAGGGGTCTCAACAATGAGCAGTTCTTC. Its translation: CASSPTRGLNNEQFF.

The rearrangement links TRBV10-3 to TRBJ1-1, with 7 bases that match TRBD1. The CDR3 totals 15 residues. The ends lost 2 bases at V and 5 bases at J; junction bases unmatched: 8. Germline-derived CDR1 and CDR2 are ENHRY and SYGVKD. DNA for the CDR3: TGTGCCATCAGTGAGGGAAGACAGGGCCAAACTGAAGCTTTCTTT. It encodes CAISEGRQGQTEAFF.

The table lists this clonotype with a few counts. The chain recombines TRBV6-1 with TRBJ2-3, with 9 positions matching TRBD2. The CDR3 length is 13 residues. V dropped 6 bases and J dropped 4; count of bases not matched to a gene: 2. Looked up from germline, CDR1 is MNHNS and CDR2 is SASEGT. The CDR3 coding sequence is TGTGCCAGCAGGGGACTAGCAGCAGATACGCAGTATTTT. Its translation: CASRGLAADTQYF.

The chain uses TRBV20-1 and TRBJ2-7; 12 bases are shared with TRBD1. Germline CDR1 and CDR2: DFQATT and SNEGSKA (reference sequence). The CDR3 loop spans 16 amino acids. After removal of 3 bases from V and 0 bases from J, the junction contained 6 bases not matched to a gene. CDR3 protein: CSARLEGQGASYEQYF. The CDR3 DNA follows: TGCAGTGCTAGGCTGGAGGGACAGGGGGCCTCCTACGAGCAGTACTTC.

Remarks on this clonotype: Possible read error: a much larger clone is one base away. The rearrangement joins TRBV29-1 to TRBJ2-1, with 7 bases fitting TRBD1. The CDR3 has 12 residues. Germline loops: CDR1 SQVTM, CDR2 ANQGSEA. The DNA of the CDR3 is TGCGGCGTTGCCGAGACAGGGAATGAGCAGTTCTTC. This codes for CGVAETGNEQFF.

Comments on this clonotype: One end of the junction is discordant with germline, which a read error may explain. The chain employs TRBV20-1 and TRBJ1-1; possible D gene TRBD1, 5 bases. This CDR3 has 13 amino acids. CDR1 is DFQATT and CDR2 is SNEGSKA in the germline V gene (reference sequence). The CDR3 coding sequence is TGCAGTGCGAGAGTGGGGGTCGTCACTGAAGCTTTCTTT. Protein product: CSARVGVVTEAFF.

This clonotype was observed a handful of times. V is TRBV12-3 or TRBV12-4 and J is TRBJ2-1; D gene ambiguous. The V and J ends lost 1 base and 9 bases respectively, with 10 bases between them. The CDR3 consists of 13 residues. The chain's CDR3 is CASSLDHYGEQFF. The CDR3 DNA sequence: TGTGCCAGCAGTTTAGATCATTACGGTGAGCAGTTCTTC.

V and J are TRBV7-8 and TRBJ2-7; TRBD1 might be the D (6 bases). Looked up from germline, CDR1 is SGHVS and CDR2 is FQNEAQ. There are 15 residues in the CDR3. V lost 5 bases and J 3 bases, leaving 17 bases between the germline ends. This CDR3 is CASSKDGQTHYEQYF. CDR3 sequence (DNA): TGTGCCAGCAGCAAGGACGGACAGACTCACTACGAGCAGTACTTC.

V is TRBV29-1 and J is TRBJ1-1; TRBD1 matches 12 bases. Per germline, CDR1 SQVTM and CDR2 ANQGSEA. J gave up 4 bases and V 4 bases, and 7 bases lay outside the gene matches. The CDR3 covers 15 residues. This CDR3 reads CSVGRDRGQSTEAFF. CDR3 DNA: TGCAGCGTTGGCCGGGACAGGGGGCAGAGCACTGAAGCTTTCTTT.

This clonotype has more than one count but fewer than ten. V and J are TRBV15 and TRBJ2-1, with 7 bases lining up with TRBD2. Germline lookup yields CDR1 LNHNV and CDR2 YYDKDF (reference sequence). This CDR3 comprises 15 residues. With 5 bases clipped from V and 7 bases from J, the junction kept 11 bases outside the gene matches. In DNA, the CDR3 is TGTGCCACCAGCCCTCGGACTAGTATCCCTAATGAGCAGTTCTTC. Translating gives CATSPRTSIPNEQFF.

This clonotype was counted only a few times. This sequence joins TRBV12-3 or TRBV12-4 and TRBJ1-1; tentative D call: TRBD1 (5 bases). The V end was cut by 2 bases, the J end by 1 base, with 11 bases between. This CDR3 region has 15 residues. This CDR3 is CASSLPMGGNTEAFF. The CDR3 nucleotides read TGTGCCAGCAGTTTACCGATGGGGGGGAACACTGAAGCTTTCTTT.

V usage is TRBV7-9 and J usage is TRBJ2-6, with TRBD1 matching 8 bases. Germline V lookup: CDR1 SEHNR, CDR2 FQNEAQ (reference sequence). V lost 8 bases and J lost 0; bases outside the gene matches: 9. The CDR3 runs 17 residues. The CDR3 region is CASRRDRTHSGANVLTF. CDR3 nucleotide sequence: TGTGCCAGCCGCCGGGACAGGACCCACTCTGGGGCCAACGTCCTGACTTTC.

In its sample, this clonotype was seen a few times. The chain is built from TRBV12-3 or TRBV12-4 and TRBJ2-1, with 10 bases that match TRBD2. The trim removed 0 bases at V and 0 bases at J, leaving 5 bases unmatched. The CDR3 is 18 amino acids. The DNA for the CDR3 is TGTGCCAGCAGTTTAGCTAGCGGGGGGTCTAGCTCCTACAATGAGCAGTTCTTC. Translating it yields CASSLASGGSSSYNEQFF.

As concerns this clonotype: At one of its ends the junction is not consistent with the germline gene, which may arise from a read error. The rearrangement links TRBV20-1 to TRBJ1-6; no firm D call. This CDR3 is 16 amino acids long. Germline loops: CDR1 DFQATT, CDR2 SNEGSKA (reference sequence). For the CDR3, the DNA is TGCTGTGCTAGAGTTATGAGGAGCTCCTATAATTCACCCCTCCACTTT. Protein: CCARVMRSSYNSPLHF.

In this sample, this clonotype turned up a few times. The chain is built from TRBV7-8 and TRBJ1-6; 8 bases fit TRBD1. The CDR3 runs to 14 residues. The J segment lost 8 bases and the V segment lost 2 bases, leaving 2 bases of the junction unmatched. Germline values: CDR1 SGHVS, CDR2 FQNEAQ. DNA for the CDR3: TGTGCCAGCAGCTTATTGACAGGGGATTCACCCCTCCACTTT. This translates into CASSLLTGDSPLHF.

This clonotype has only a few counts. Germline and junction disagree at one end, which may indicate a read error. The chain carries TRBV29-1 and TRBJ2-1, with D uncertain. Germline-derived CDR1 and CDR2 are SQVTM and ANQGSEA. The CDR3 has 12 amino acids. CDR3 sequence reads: CSAYGSYSEQFF. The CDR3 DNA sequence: TGCAGCGCCTATGGGTCCTACAGTGAGCAGTTCTTC.